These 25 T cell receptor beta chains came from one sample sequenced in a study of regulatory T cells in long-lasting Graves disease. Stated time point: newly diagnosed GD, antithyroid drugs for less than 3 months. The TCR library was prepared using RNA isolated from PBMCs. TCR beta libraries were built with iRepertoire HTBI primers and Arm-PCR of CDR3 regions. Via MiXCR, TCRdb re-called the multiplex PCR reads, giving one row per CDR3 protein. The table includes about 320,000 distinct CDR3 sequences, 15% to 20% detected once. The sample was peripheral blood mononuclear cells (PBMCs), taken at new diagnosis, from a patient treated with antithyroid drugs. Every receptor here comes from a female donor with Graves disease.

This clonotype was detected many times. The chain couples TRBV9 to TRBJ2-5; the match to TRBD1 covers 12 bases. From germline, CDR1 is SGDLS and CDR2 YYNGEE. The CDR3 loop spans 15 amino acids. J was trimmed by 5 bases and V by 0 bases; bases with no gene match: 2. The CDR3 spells CASSVGDRGQETQYF. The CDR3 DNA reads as TGTGCCAGCAGCGTAGGGGACAGGGGGCAGGAGACCCAGTACTTC.

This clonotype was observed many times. CDR3: CASSLRTQGRKDTQYF. CDR3 coding DNA: TGTGCCAGCAGCTTAAGAACACAGGGGCGTAAAGATACGCAGTATTTT. The J gene is TRBJ2-3, the V gene TRBV11-2; the match to TRBD1 covers 7 bases. The length of the CDR3 is 16 residues. Trimming removed 2 bases from V and 5 bases from J; junction bases left unmatched: 10. CDR1 SGHAT and CDR2 FQNNGV come from the germline V gene.

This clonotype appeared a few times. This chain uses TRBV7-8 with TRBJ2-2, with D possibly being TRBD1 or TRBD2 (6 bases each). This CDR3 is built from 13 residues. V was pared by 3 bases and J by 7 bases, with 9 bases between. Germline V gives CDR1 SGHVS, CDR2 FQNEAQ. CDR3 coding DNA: TGTGCCAGCAGCTTTCGGGGGCACGGGGAGCTGTTTTTT. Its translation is CASSFRGHGELFF.

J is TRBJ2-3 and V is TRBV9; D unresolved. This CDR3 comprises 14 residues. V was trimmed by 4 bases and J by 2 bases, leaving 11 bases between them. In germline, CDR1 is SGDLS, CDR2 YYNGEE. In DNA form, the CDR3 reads TGTGCCAGCAGCAAGTCCATAACCACAGATACGCAGTATTTT. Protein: CASSKSITTDTQYF.

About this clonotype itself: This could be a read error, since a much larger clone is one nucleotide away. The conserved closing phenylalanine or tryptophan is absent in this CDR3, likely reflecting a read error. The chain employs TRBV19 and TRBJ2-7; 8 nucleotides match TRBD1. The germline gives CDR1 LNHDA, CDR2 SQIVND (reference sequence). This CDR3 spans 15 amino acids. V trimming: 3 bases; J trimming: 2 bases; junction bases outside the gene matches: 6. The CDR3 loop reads CASSIYRGDTYEQYL. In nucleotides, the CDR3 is TGTGCCAGTAGTATCTACAGGGGGGACACCTACGAGCAGTACCTC.

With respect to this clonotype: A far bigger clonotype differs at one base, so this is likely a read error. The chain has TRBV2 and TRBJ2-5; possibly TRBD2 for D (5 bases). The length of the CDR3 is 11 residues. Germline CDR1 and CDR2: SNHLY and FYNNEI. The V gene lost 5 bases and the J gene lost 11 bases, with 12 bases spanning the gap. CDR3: CASSLLWEQYF. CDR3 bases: TGTGCCAGCAGTCTCCTCTGGGAGCAGTACTTC. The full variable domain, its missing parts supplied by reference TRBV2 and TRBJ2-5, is EPEVTQTPSHQVTQMGQEVILRCVPISNHLYFYWYRQILGQKVEFLVSFYNNEISEKSEIFDDQFSVERPDGSNFTLKIRSTKLEDSAMYFCASSLLWEQYFGPGTRLLVL.

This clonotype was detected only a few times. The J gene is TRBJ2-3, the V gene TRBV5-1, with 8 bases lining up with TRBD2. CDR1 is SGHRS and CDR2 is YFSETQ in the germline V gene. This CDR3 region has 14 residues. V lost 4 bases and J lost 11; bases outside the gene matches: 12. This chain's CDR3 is CASSGSGTFWGQYF. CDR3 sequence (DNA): TGCGCCAGCAGCGGTAGCGGGACTTTTTGGGGGCAGTATTTT.

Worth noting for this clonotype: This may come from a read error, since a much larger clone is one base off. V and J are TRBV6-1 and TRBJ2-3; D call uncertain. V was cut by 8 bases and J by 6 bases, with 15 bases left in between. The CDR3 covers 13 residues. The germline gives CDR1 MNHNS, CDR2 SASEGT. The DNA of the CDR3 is TGTGCCAGCGGTAGCAGGAGATGGGATACGCAGTATTTT. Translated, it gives CASGSRRWDTQYF.

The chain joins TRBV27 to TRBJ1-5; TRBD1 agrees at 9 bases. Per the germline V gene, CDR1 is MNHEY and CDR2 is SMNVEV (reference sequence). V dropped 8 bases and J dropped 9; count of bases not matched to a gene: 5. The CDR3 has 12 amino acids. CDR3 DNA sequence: TGTGCCAGCGGGACAGGGAAATGGCCCCAGCATTTT. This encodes CASGTGKWPQHF.

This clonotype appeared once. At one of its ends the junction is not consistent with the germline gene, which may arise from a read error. CDR3 DNA sequence: TGCACCAGCAGCCCGAGAGGAGGGGGGACGAACACTGAAGCTTTCTTT. This gives the protein CTSSPRGGGTNTEAFF. The chain carries TRBV5-1 and TRBJ1-1; D is perhaps TRBD1 (6 bases). This CDR3 has 16 amino acids. The V gene's germline CDR1 is SGHRS and CDR2 YFSETQ.

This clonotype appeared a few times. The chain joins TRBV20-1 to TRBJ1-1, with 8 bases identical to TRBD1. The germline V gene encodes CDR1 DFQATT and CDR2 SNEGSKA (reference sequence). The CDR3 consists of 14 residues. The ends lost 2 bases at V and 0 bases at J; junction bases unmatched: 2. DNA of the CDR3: TGCAGTGCTAGACAGGACAGGGTGAACACTGAAGCTTTCTTT. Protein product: CSARQDRVNTEAFF.

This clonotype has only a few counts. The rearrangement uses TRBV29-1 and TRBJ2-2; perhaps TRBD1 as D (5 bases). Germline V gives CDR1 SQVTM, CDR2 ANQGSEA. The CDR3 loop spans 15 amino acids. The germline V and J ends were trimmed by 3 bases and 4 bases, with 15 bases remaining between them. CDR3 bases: TGCAGCGTTGAGGGCCATCAGGGAAGCACCGGGGAGCTGTTTTTT. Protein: CSVEGHQGSTGELFF.

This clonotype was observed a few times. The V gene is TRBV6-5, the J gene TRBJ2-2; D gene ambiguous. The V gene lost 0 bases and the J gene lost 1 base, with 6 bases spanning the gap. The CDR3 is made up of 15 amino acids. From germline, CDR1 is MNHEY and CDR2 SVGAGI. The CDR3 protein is CASSYSTQNTGELFF. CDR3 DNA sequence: TGTGCCAGCAGTTACTCGACACAGAACACCGGGGAGCTGTTTTTT.

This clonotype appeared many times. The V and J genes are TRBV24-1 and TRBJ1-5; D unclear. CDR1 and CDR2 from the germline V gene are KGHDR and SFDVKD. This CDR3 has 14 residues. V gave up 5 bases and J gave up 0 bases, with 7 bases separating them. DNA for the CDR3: TGTGCCACCAGTGCCCAGCATAGCAATCAGCCCCAGCATTTT. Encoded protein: CATSAQHSNQPQHF.

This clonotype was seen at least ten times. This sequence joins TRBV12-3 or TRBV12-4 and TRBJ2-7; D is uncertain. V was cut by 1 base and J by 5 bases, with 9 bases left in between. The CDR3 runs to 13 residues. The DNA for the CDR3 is TGTGCCAGCAGTTTAGAGGTTGCCCACGAGCAGTACTTC. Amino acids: CASSLEVAHEQYF.

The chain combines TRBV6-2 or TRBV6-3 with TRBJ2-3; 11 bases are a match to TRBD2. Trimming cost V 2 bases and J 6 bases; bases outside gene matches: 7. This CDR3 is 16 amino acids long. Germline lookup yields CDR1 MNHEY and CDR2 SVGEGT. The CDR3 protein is CASSYGVAGGTDTQYF. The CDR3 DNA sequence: TGTGCCAGCAGTTACGGGGTAGCGGGAGGGACGGATACGCAGTATTTT.

DNA for the CDR3: TGCAGCGTCGGTATAATAGGGAGGGGCGAGTATGGCTACACCTTC. This encodes CSVGIIGRGEYGYTF. The chain links TRBV29-1 to TRBJ1-2; perhaps TRBD1 as D (5 bases). Trimming left V 6 bases short and J 5 bases short, with 22 bases between. The CDR3 extends over 15 amino acids. From germline, CDR1 is SQVTM and CDR2 ANQGSEA.

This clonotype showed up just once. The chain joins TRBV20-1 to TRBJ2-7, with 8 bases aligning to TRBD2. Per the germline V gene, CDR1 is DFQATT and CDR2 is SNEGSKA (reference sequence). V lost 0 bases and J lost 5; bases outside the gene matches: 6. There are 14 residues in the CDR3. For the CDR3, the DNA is TGCAGTGCTAGAGACCATGGACTAGCCCACGAGCAGTACTTC. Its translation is CSARDHGLAHEQYF.

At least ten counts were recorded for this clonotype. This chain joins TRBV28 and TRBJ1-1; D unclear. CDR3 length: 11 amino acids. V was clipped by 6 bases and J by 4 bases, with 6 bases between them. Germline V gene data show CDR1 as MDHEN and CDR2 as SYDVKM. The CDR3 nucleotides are TGTGCCAGCAGCGGACCCACTGAAGCTTTCTTT. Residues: CASSGPTEAFF. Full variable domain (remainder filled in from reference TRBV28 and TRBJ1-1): DVKVTQSSRYLVKRTGEKVFLECVQDMDHENMFWYRQDPGLGLRLIYFSYDVKMKEKGDIPEGYSVSREKKERFSLILESASTNQTSMYLCASSGPTEAFFGQGTRLTVV.

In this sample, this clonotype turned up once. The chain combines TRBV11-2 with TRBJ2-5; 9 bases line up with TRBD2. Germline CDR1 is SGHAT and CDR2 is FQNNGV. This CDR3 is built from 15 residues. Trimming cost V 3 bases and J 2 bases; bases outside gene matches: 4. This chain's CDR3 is CASSLSSGTQETQYF. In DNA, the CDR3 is TGTGCCAGCAGCTTGTCTAGCGGGACTCAAGAGACCCAGTACTTC.

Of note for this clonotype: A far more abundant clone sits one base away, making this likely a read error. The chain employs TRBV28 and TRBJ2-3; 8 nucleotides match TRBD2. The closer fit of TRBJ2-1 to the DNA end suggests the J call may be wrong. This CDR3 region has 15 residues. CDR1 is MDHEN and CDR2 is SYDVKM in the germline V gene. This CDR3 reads CASSVSGGWGETQFF. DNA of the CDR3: TGTGCCAGCAGTGTGAGCGGGGGTTGGGGAGAGACCCAGTTCTTC.

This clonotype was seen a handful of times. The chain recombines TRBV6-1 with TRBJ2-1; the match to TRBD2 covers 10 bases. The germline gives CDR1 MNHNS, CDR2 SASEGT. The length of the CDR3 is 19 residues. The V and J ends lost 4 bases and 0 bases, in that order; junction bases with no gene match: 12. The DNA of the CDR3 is TGTGCCAGCAGTGGAATGACTAGCGGGTTACTCTTCTCCTACAATGAGCAGTTCTTC. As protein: CASSGMTSGLLFSYNEQFF.

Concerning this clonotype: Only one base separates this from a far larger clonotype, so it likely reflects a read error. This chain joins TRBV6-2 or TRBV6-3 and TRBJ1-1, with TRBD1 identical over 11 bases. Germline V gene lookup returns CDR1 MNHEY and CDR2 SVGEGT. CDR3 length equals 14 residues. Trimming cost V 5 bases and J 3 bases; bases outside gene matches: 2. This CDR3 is CASSMGQGDTEAFF. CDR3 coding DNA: TGTGCCAGCAGTATGGGACAGGGGGACACTGAAGCTTTCTTT.

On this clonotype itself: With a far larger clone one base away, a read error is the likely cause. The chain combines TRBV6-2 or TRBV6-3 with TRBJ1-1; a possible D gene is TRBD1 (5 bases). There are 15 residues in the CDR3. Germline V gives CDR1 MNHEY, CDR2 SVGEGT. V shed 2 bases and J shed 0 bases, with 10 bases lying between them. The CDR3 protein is CASSYGGRMNTEAFF. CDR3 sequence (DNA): TGTGCCAGCAGTTACGGGGGACGCATGAACACTGAAGCTTTCTTT.

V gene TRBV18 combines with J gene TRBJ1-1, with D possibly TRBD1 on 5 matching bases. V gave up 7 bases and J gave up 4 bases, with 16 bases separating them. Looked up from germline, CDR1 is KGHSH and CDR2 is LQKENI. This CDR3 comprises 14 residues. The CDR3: CASFFEGGVTEAFF. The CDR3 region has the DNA TGTGCCAGCTTCTTCGAGGGAGGGGTCACTGAAGCTTTCTTT.